This TCR beta chain was sequenced for a study of T cell changes during pregnancy in multiple sclerosis. Some clones are missing from TCRdb's copy, which holds only in-frame ones; the method was immunoSEQ multiplex PCR. The sample holds about 97,000 clones, less than 95% seen once. CDR3 size: 13 residues. Germline V gene sequence: CDR1 MNHNY, CDR2 SVGAGI (reference sequence). The V end lost 6 bases, the J end lost 5 bases, and 13 bases lay between the germline ends. This sequence was found in a female donor in good health, enrolled as a control in a pregnancy study. The chain couples TRBV6-6 to TRBJ1-2; TRBD1 is a possible D gene (6 bases). Sequenced material: peripheral blood, taken in the second trimester of pregnancy. The CDR3 DNA follows: TGTGCCAGCAGGGAGGACAGAGTTTATGGCTACACCTTC. Encoded protein: CASREDRVYGYTF.